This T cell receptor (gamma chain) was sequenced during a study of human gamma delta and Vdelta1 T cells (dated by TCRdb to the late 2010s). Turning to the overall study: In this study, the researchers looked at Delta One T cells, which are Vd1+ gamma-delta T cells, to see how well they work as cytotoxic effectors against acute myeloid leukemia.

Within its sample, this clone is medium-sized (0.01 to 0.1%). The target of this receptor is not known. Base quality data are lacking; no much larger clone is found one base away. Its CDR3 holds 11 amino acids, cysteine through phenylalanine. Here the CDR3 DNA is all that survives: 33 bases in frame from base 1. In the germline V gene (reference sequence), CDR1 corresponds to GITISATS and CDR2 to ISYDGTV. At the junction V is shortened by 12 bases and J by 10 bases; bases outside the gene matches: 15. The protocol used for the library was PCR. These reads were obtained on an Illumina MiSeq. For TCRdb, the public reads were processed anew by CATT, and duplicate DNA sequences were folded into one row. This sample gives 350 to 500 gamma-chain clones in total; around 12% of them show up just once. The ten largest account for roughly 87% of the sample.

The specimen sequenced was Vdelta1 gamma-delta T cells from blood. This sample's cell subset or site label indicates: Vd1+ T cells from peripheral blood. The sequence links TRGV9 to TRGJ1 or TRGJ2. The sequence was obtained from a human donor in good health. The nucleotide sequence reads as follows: TGTGCCGGGTGGGAGGACCGAAAGAAACTCTTT. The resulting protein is CAGWEDRKKLF.